A selection of T cell receptor beta chains follows, all from one sample in a study of blood T cell repertoires in COVID-19. Using immunoSEQ multiplex PCR, the repertoire was profiled, and TCRdb retains in-frame clones only, with some absent. This sample has over 60,000 clones, with 70% to 85% found just once. The sample comprised peripheral blood. These receptor sequences come from a man in his forties or fifties with COVID-19, enrolled during active disease. Each CDR3 is given with its conserved first and last residue. The D gene is left open where the match is weak.

D gene,J gene,V gene,CDR3 protein
TRBD1,TRBJ1-1,TRBV6-5,CASSYDDRGMGAFF
.,TRBJ2-7,TRBV6-1,CASSEDQNWSSYEQYF
.,TRBJ2-7,TRBV5-8,CASSSRGHYEQYF
.,TRBJ2-5,TRBV5-1,CASSGTGRQTRETQYF
TRBD1,TRBJ2-3,TRBV29-1,CSVVWTGASDTQYF
.,TRBJ2-3,TRBV7-6,CASSLGPNPDTQYF
.,TRBJ2-7,TRBV6-6,CASSQTVYEQYF
.,TRBJ2-3,TRBV5-1,CASSLARGTDTQYF
TRBD1,TRBJ2-5,TRBV18,CASSRTGQETQYF
.,TRBJ2-1,TRBV6-5,CASGGHRDNEQFF
TRBD2,TRBJ2-3,TRBV24-1,CATSRGGRSTDTQYF
TRBD1,TRBJ1-1,TRBV6-6,CASRDGQGSMNTEAFF
TRBD2,TRBJ2-5,TRBV4-3,CASSQGTSGERGTQYF
TRBD1,TRBJ1-5,TRBV10-3,CAISKQGGGQPQHF
.,TRBJ2-1,TRBV4-3,CASSQVLARASYNEQFF
TRBD1,TRBJ1-1,TRBV10-3,CAISLGTANAEAFF
.,TRBJ2-7,TRBV7-3,CASSLAGNYEQYF
TRBD2,TRBJ2-7,TRBV10-1,CASRPGLAGGSRYEQYF
.,TRBJ2-2,TRBV7-2,CASSLTGNTGELFF
.,TRBJ1-2,TRBV5-5,CASSLGPGTDYGYTF
.,TRBJ2-1,TRBV3-1/TRBV3-2,CASSQDRGAKRFNEQFF
TRBD1,TRBJ2-1,TRBV7-3,CASSFSTGHEQFF
TRBD1,TRBJ2-2,TRBV5-1,CASSLIQGADTGELFF